This TCR beta chain appears in the sequencing data of a study of siplizumab effects on memory and regulatory T cells. General observations from the study: Proliferating siplizumab-cultured Tregs lacked confirmed suppressive function. Siplizumab brought about a significant reduction in alloreactive sequences traceable to unstimulated CD4+ memory cells. Naive T cells looked more diverse than memory cells and looked like major alloresponse contributors.

A single count supports this clone. Its antigen remains unidentified. The assay was immunoSEQ multiplex PCR, and TCRdb's table has in-frame clones only and misses some. The table shows more than 95,000 clones, with 85% to 95% occurring only once. This CDR3 is 13 amino acids long. With 3 bases removed from V and 3 bases from J, the gap between germline ends came to 9 bases. Germline CDR1 is MNHNS and CDR2 is SASEGT. Sequences were obtained from Tregs sorted from blood. This chain joins TRBV6-1 and TRBJ2-7; no definite D call. The receptor's source is a human donor in good health. CDR3 bases: TGTGCCAGCAGTGACCCAGCCGTCTACGAGCAGTACTTC. Translated, it gives CASSDPAVYEQYF.